This TCR beta chain was identified during a study of T cell changes during pregnancy in multiple sclerosis. The ends were cut back, 10 bases at V and 2 bases at J, with 14 bases in the middle. CDR3 length: 13 amino acids. The germline CDR1 and CDR2 sequences are MNHNY and SVGAGI (reference sequence). TCRdb's table, derived via immunoSEQ multiplex PCR, lists solely in-frame clones and lacks some. The sample shows roughly 58,000 clones, more than 75% of them seen only once. The starting material was CD8+ T cells from peripheral blood mononuclear cells, obtained before pregnancy. This clonotype was obtained from a female donor with multiple sclerosis, enrolled in a pregnancy study. The chain carries TRBV6-6 and TRBJ1-1; weak D call: TRBD1 (5 bases). The CDR3 nucleotides read TGTGCCATCCGGCGGGGGACTAACACTGAAGCTTTCTTT. This translates into CAIRRGTNTEAFF.